Listed below are T cell receptor beta chains from one sample, sequenced in a study of cytomegalovirus exposure and HLA in healthy donors. The table came from immunoSEQ multiplex PCR; TCRdb's copy has only in-frame clones and leaves some out. The profile shows approximately 100,000 clones, about 80% of them singletons. Sequenced material: PBMCs. The receptors were sampled from a female donor in good health and CMV-seronegative. Both conserved end residues are part of each CDR3. A D gene is named only where the DNA matches it firmly. Clone size is not always given. Where it is, it says once, few, many or a class for expanded clones.

TRBV27,TRBD1,NA,TRBJ2-3,TGTGCCAGCAGTCCCATGAGACAGGGTAATGCAGATACGCAGTATTTT,CASSPMRQGNADTQYF
TRBV7-3,TRBD1,NA,TRBJ1-3,TGTGCCAGCAGCTTAAATATGAACCCGGACAGGGGACATATTTCTTTCTCTGGAAACACCATATATTTT,CASSLNMNPDRGHISFSGNTIYF
TRBV2,TRBD1,NA,TRBJ1-1,TGTGCCAGCATTCTGGACAGGGGGAACACTGAAGCTTTCTTT,CASILDRGNTEAFF
TRBV9,TRBD2,NA,TRBJ2-1,TGTGCCAGCAGCCCGAGCGGGGTGGATGAGCAGTTCTTC,CASSPSGVDEQFF
TRBV2,NA,NA,TRBJ2-2,TGTGCCACTCTCAACACCGGGGAGCTGTTTTTT,CATLNTGELFF
TRBV2,NA,few,TRBJ1-1,TGTGCCAGCAGCGAGCGGGGGGGGATGAACACTGAAGCTTTCTTT,CASSERGGMNTEAFF
TRBV7-2,NA,once,TRBJ1-5,TGTGCCAGCAGCCCCGGGGTCGGAACAAATCAGCCCCAGCATTTT,CASSPGVGTNQPQHF
TRBV6-5,NA,few,TRBJ1-1,TGTGCCAGCAGTTTAACAGGGTGGGACATGAACACTGAAGCTTTCTTT,CASSLTGWDMNTEAFF
TRBV29-1,TRBD1,once,TRBJ2-7,TGCAGCGCCCGGACAGGGGGTGGTAGCTACGAGCAGTACTTC,CSARTGGGSYEQYF
TRBV5-6,NA,few,TRBJ2-3,TGTGCCAGCAGCTTGCAGAGCACAGATACGCAGTATTTT,CASSLQSTDTQYF
TRBV10-2,NA,NA,TRBJ1-2,TGCGCCAGCAGTGAAGTTAGGCAGGCGTTCTATGGCTACACCTTC,CASSEVRQAFYGYTF